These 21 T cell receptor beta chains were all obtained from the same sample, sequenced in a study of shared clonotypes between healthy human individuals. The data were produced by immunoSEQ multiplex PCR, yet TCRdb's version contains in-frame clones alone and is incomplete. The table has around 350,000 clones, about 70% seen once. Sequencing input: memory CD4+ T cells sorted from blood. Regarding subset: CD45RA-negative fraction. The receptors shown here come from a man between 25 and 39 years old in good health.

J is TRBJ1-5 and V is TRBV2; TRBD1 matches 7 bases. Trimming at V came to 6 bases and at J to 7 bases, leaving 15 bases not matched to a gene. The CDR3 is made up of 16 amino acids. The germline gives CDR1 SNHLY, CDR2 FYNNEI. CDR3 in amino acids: CASRAHRGPSGQPQHF. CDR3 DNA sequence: TGTGCCAGCAGAGCTCACAGGGGCCCCTCAGGACAGCCCCAGCATTTT.

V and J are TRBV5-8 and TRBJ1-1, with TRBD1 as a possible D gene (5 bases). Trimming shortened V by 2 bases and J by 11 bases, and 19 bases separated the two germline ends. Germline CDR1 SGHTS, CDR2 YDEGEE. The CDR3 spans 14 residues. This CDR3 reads CASSFRQGMLGAFF. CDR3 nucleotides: TGTGCCAGCAGCTTCAGGCAGGGAATGCTAGGTGCTTTCTTT.

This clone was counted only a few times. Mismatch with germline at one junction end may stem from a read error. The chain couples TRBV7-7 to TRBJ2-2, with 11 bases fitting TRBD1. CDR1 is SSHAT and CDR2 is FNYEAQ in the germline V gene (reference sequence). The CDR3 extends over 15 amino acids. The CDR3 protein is CASSYGTGGQGELFF. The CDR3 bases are TGTGCTAGCAGCTATGGGACAGGGGGACAAGGGGAGCTGTTTTTT.

The CDR3 region is CASSYSITHNEQFF. The CDR3 nucleotides read TGTGCCAGCAGTTACTCGATCACACACAATGAGCAGTTCTTC. The chain links TRBV6-6 to TRBJ2-1; D not resolved. This CDR3 contains 14 residues. Trimming cost V 0 bases and J 5 bases, with 8 bases left between them. Germline CDR1 and CDR2: MNHNY and SVGAGI (reference sequence).

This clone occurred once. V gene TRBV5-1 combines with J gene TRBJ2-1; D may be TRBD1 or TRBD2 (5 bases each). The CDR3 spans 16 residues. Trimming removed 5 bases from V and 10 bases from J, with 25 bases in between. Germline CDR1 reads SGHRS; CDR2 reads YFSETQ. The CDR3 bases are TGCGCCAGCAGGTTCAGGGTAGCGAGTCCTCCGGAGGAGCAGTTCTTC. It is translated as CASRFRVASPPEEQFF.

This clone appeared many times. Here the CDR3 reads CSARDRRAQHF. The CDR3 DNA follows: TGCAGTGCTAGAGACCGGCGGGCCCAGCATTTT. The V gene is TRBV20-1, the J gene TRBJ1-5, with D unresolved. The CDR3 extends over 11 amino acids. The ends were cut back, 0 bases at V and 11 bases at J, with 8 bases in the middle. The V gene's germline CDR1 is DFQATT and CDR2 SNEGSKA (reference sequence).

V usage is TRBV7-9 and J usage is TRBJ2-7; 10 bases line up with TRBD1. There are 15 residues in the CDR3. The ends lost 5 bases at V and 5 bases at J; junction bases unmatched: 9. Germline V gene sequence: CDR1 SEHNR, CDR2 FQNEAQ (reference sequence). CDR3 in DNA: TGTGCCAGCAGCCATAGGCGGGACAGGGGTAACGAGCAGTACTTC. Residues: CASSHRRDRGNEQYF.

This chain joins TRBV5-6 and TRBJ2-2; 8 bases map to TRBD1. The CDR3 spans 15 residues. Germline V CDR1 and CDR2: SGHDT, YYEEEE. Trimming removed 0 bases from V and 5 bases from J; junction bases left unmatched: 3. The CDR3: CASSLDRGFTGELFF. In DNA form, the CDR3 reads TGTGCCAGCAGCTTGGACAGGGGGTTTACCGGGGAGCTGTTTTTT.

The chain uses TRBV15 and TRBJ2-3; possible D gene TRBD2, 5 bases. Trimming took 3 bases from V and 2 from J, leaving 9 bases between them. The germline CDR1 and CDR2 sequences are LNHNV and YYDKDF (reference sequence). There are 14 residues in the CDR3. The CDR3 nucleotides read TGTGCCACCAGCAGGGACTTCGCCACAGATACGCAGTATTTT. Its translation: CATSRDFATDTQYF.

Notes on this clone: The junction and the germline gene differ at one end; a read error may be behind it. CDR3 DNA sequence: TGTGCTAGCAGCCCCCAAGGACAGGGGGCTTACTACAATGAGCAGTTCTTC. Translating gives CASSPQGQGAYYNEQFF. The chain combines TRBV7-7 with TRBJ2-1; 11 nucleotides align to TRBD1. CDR3 size: 17 residues. CDR1 and CDR2 (germline): SSHAT, FNYEAQ (reference sequence). Full variable domain (remainder filled in from reference TRBV7-7 and TRBJ2-1): GAGVSQSPRYKVTKRGQDVTLRCDPISSHATLYWYQQALGQGPEFLTYFNYEAQPDKSGLPSDRFSAERPEGSISTLTIQRTEQRDSAMYRCASSPQGQGAYYNEQFFGPGTRLTVL.

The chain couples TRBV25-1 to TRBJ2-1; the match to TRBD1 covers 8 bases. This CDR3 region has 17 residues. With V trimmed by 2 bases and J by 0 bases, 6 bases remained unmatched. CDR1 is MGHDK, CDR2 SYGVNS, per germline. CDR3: CASSERRQGSSYNEQFF. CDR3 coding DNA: TGTGCCAGCAGTGAACGGAGACAGGGGAGCTCCTACAATGAGCAGTTCTTC.

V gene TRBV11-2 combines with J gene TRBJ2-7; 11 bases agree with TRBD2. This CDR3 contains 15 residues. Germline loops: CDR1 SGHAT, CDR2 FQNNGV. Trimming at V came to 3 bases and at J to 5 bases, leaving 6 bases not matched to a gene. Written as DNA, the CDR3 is TGTGCCAGCAGCTTTTCTAGCGGGAGGCTCGACGAGCAGTACTTC. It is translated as CASSFSSGRLDEQYF.

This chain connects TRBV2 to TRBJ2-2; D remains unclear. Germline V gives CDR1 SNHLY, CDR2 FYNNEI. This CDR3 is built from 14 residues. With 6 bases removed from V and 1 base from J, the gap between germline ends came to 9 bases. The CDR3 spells CASSGRRNTGELFF. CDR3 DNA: TGTGCCAGCAGCGGTCGAAGGAACACCGGGGAGCTGTTTTTT.

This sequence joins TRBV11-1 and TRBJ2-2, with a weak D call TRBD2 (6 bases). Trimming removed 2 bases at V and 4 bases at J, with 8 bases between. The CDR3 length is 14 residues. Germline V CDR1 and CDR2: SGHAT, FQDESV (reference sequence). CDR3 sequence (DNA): TGTGCCAGCAGCTTAACTAGCCGCACCGGGGAGCTGTTTTTT. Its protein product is CASSLTSRTGELFF.

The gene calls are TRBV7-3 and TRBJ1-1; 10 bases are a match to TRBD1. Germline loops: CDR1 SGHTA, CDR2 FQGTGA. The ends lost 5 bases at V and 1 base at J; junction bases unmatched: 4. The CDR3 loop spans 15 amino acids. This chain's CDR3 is CASSRQGAPNTEAFF. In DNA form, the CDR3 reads TGTGCCAGCAGCCGACAGGGGGCCCCGAACACTGAAGCTTTCTTT.

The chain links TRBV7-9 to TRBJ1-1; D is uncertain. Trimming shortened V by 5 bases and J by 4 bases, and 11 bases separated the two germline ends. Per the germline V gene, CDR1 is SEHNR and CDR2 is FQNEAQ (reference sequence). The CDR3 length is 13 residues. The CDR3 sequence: CASSLGKRTEAFF. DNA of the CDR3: TGTGCCAGCAGCCTAGGTAAGCGCACTGAAGCTTTCTTT.

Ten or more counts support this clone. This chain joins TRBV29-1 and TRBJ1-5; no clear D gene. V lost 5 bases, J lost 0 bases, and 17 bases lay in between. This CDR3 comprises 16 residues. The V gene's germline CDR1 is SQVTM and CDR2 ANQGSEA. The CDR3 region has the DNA TGCAGCGTTCAAGTAACGGCTCGTAATAGCAATCAGCCCCAGCATTTT. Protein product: CSVQVTARNSNQPQHF.

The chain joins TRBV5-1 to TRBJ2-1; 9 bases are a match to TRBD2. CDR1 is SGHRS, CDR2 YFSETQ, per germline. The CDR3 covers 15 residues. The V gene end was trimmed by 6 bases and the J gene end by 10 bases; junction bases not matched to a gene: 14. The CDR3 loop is CASIELPGLAGEQFF. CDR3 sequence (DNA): TGCGCCAGCATCGAATTACCGGGACTAGCTGGAGAGCAGTTCTTC.

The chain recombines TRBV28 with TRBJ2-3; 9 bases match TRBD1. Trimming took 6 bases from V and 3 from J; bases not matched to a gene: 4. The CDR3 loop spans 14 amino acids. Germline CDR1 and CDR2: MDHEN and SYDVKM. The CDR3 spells CASSGQGTTDTQYF. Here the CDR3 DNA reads TGTGCCAGCAGCGGACAGGGGACTACAGATACGCAGTATTTT.

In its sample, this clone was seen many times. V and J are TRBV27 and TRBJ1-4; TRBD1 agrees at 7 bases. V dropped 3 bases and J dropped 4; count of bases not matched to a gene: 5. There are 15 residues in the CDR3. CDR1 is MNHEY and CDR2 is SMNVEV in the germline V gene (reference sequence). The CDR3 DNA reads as TGTGCCAGCAGTTTGGGGGGACAGAGTAATGAAAAACTGTTTTTT. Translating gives CASSLGGQSNEKLFF.

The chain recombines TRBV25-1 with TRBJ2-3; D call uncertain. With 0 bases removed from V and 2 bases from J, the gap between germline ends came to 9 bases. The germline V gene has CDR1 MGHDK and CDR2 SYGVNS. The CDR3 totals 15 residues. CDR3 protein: CASSEYGRPTDTQYF. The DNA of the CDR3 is TGTGCCAGCAGTGAATACGGCAGACCCACAGATACGCAGTATTTT.